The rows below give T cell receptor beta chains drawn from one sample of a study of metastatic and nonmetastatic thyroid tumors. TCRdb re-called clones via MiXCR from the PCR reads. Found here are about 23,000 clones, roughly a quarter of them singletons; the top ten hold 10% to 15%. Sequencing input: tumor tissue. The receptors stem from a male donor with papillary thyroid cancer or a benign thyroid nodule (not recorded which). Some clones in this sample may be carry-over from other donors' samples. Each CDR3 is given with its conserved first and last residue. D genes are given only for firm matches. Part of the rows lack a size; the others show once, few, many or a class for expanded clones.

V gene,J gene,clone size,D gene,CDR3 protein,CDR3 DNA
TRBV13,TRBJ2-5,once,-,CASSYGQVGLLETQYF,TGTGCCAGCAGCTACGGGCAGGTCGGTCTTTTAGAGACCCAGTACTTC
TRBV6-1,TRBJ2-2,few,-,CASRRVPGELFF,TGTGCCAGCAGACGAGTCCCCGGGGAGCTGTTTTTT
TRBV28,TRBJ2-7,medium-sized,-,CASKSVMRSYEQYF,TGTGCCAGCAAAAGCGTCATGCGCTCCTACGAGCAGTACTTC
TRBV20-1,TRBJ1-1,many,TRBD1,CSARTGFRPSRNTEAFF,TGCAGTGCTCGGACAGGGTTTCGGCCCTCTCGAAACACTGAAGCTTTCTTT
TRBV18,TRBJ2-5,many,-,CASRDSARETQYF,TGTGCCAGCCGCGACAGCGCGCGGGAGACCCAGTACTTC
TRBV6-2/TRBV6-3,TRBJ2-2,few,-,CASSPLAGTINTGELFF,TGTGCCAGCAGTCCCTTAGCCGGGACAATAAACACCGGGGAGTTGTTTTTT
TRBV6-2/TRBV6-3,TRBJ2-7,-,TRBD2,CARRTYQPGLAGGCPYEQYF,TGTGCCAGAAGAACTTACCAACCGGGACTAGCGGGAGGTTGCCCCTACGAGCAGTACTTC
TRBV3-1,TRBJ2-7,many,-,CASSQGPGRGEQYF,TGTGCCAGCAGCCAAGGTCCTGGAAGAGGGGAGCAGTACTTC
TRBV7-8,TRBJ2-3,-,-,CASSQERVWRVTDTQYF,TGTGCCAGCAGCCAGGAGCGGGTGTGGCGAGTCACAGATACGCAGTATTTT
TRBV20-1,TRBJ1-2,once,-,CSATHPTAYCYTF,TGCAGTGCCACGCACCCTACAGCTTATTGCTACACCTTC
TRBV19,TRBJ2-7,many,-,CASSRADFYEQYF,TGTGCCAGTAGTAGGGCCGACTTCTACGAGCAGTACTTC
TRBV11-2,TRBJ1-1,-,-,CASSLALNTEAFF,TGTGCCAGCAGCTTAGCCCTGAACACTGAAGCTTTCTTT
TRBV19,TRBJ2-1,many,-,CASRPGDRNPIEQFF,TGTGCCAGCCGCCCGGGGGATCGTAATCCCATTGAGCAGTTCTTC
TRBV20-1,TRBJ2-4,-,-,CSARDPGLTKNIQYF,TGCAGTGCTAGAGATCCAGGTCTAACAAAAAACATTCAGTACTTC
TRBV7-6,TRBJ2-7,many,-,CASSLGRGEGYEQYF,TGTGCCAGCAGCTTAGGGCGAGGGGAAGGGTACGAGCAGTACTTC
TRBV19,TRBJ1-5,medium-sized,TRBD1,CASAQGASQPQHF,TGTGCCAGTGCCCAGGGGGCTAGTCAGCCCCAGCATTTT
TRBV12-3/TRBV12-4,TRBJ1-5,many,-,CASSLTNQPQHF,TGTGCCAGCAGTCTTACCAATCAGCCCCAGCATTTT
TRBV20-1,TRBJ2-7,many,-,CSARETRTYEQYF,TGCAGTGCTAGGGAAACACGTACCTACGAGCAGTACTTC
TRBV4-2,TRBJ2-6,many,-,CASSQDWARPSGANVLTF,TGTGCCAGCAGCCAAGATTGGGCCAGACCCTCTGGGGCCAACGTCCTGACTTTC
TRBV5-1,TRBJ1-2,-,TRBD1,CASSVGQFAYGYTF,TGCGCCAGCAGCGTGGGACAGTTCGCCTATGGCTACACCTTC
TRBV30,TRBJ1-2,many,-,CAWSVDRISYGYTF,TGTGCCTGGAGTGTGGATCGCATTTCTTATGGCTACACCTTC
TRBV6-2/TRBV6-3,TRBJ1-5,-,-,CASSYGNYQPQHF,TGTGCCAGCAGTTATGGGAACTACCAGCCCCAGCATTTT
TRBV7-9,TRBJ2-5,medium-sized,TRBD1,CASSPTGGETQYF,TGTGCCAGCAGCCCGACAGGGGGAGAGACCCAGTACTTC
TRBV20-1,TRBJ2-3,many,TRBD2,CSARTSGGGYTQYF,TGCAGTGCTAGGACTAGCGGCGGGGGGTATACGCAGTATTTT
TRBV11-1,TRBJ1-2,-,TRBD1,CAISSSTGGAEDVYTF,TGTGCCATCAGCTCGTCAACAGGGGGCGCCGAGGATGTCTACACCTTC
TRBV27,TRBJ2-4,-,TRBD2,CASSSGNRIDQYF,TGTGCCAGCAGTAGCGGGAATCGAATCGATCAGTACTTC
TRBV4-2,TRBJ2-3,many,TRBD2,CASSQLAGGVTDTQYF,TGTGCCAGCAGCCAACTAGCGGGAGGGGTCACAGATACGCAGTATTTT
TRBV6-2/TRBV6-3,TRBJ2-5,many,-,CASSYGGGETQYF,TGTGCCAGCAGTTACGGGGGAGGAGAGACCCAGTACTTC
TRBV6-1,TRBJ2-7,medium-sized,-,CASRAPEIYPYEQYF,TGTGCCAGCAGGGCCCCCGAGATCTACCCCTACGAGCAGTACTTC
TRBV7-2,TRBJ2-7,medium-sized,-,CASSLAKGHEQYF,TGTGCCAGCAGCTTAGCCAAGGGCCACGAGCAGTACTTC
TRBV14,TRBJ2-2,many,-,CASSQEGRSFSTTGELFF,TGTGCCAGCAGCCAAGAAGGCAGGTCATTTTCGACCACCGGGGAGCTGTTTTTT
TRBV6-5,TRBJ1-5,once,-,CSSSYSYPGRWTQPQHF,TGTTCCAGCAGTTACTCATACCCCGGGAGATGGACCCAGCCCCAGCATTTT
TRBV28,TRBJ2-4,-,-,CASSSVQNIQYF,TGTGCCAGCAGCTCGGTCCAAAACATTCAGTACTTC
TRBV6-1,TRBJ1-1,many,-,CASNQKAANTEAFF,TGTGCCAGCAACCAAAAGGCGGCGAACACTGAAGCTTTCTTT
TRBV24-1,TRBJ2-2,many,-,CATSDSETNTGELFF,TGTGCCACCAGTGATTCTGAAACGAACACCGGGGAGCTGTTTTTT
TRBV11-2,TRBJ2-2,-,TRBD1,CASSLDRGDTGELFF,TGTGCCAGCAGCTTGGACAGGGGGGACACCGGGGAGCTGTTTTTT
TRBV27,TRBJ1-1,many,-,CASSLKGSTEAFF,TGTGCCAGCAGTTTAAAGGGTAGCACTGAAGCTTTCTTT
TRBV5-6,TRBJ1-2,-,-,CASSYGQSQHYGYTF,TGTGCCAGCAGCTATGGACAGAGCCAGCACTATGGCTACACCTTC
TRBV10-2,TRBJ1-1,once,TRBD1,CASRDETGGNTEAFF,TGCGCCAGCAGAGATGAGACAGGGGGAAACACTGAAGCTTTCTTT
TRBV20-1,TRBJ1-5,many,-,CSAQKGLINQPQHF,TGCAGTGCCCAAAAGGGACTGATCAATCAGCCCCAGCATTTT
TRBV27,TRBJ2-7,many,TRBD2,CASRPLAGVREQYF,TGTGCCAGCAGACCCCTAGCGGGAGTGAGAGAGCAGTACTTC
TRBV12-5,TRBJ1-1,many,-,CASGLENTEAFF,TGTGCTAGTGGTTTGGAGAACACTGAAGCTTTCTTT
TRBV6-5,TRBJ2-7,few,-,CASSSHPESYEQYF,TGTGCCAGCAGTTCACACCCGGAATCCTACGAGCAGTACTTC
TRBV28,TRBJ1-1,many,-,CASSVNTEAFF,TGTGCCAGCAGTGTGAACACTGAAGCTTTCTTT
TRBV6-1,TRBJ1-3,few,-,CASSETVGRQNTIYF,TGTGCCAGCAGTGAGACAGTTGGCAGGCAGAACACCATATATTTT
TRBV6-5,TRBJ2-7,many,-,CASSYSQDVSYEQYF,TGTGCCAGCAGTTACTCTCAAGATGTCTCCTACGAGCAGTACTTC
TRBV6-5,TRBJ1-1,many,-,CASSYSEGWGTEAFF,TGTGCCAGCAGTTACTCGGAGGGGTGGGGCACTGAAGCTTTCTTT
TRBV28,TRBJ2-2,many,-,CASSLIGYLGTGELFF,TGTGCCAGCAGTCTCATCGGGTATCTGGGCACCGGGGAGCTGTTTTTT
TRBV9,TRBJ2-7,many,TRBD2,CASSEEPTSSYEQYF,TGTGCCAGCAGCGAAGAGCCGACTAGCTCGTACGAGCAGTACTTC
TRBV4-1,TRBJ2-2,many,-,CASSQDRASAEVSTGELFF,TGCGCCAGCAGCCAAGATAGGGCTAGCGCCGAAGTGAGCACCGGGGAGCTGTTTTTT
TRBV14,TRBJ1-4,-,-,CASSQAGWANEKLFF,TGTGCCAGCAGCCAAGCTGGCTGGGCTAATGAAAAACTGTTTTTT
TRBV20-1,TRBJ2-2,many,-,CSASGVHTGELFF,TGCAGTGCTTCAGGGGTCCACACCGGGGAGCTGTTTTTT
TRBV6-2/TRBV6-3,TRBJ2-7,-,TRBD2,CSSSYGTSTYEQYF,TGTTCAAGCAGTTACGGGACTAGCACGTACGAGCAGTACTTC
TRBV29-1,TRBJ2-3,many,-,CSVTLRLNTDTQYF,TGCAGCGTTACCCTTAGACTAAACACAGATACGCAGTATTTT
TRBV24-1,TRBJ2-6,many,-,CATSDFFGLPVLTF,TGTGCCACCAGTGATTTCTTCGGCCTACCCGTCCTGACTTTC
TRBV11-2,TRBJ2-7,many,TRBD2,CASSPVGLAGEGEQYF,TGTGCCAGCAGCCCCGTTGGGCTAGCGGGAGAAGGGGAGCAGTACTTC
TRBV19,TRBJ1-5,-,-,CASSIMAGRRYSNQPQHF,TGTGCCAGTAGTATAATGGCAGGGAGGAGGTATAGCAATCAGCCCCAGCATTTT
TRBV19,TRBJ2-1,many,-,CASSWRGRRDEQFF,TGTGCCAGTAGTTGGCGGGGAAGACGGGATGAGCAGTTCTTC
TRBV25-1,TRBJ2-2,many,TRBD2,CASSEHSGRSNTGELFF,TGTGCCAGCAGTGAACATAGCGGGAGGTCGAACACCGGGGAGCTGTTTTTT